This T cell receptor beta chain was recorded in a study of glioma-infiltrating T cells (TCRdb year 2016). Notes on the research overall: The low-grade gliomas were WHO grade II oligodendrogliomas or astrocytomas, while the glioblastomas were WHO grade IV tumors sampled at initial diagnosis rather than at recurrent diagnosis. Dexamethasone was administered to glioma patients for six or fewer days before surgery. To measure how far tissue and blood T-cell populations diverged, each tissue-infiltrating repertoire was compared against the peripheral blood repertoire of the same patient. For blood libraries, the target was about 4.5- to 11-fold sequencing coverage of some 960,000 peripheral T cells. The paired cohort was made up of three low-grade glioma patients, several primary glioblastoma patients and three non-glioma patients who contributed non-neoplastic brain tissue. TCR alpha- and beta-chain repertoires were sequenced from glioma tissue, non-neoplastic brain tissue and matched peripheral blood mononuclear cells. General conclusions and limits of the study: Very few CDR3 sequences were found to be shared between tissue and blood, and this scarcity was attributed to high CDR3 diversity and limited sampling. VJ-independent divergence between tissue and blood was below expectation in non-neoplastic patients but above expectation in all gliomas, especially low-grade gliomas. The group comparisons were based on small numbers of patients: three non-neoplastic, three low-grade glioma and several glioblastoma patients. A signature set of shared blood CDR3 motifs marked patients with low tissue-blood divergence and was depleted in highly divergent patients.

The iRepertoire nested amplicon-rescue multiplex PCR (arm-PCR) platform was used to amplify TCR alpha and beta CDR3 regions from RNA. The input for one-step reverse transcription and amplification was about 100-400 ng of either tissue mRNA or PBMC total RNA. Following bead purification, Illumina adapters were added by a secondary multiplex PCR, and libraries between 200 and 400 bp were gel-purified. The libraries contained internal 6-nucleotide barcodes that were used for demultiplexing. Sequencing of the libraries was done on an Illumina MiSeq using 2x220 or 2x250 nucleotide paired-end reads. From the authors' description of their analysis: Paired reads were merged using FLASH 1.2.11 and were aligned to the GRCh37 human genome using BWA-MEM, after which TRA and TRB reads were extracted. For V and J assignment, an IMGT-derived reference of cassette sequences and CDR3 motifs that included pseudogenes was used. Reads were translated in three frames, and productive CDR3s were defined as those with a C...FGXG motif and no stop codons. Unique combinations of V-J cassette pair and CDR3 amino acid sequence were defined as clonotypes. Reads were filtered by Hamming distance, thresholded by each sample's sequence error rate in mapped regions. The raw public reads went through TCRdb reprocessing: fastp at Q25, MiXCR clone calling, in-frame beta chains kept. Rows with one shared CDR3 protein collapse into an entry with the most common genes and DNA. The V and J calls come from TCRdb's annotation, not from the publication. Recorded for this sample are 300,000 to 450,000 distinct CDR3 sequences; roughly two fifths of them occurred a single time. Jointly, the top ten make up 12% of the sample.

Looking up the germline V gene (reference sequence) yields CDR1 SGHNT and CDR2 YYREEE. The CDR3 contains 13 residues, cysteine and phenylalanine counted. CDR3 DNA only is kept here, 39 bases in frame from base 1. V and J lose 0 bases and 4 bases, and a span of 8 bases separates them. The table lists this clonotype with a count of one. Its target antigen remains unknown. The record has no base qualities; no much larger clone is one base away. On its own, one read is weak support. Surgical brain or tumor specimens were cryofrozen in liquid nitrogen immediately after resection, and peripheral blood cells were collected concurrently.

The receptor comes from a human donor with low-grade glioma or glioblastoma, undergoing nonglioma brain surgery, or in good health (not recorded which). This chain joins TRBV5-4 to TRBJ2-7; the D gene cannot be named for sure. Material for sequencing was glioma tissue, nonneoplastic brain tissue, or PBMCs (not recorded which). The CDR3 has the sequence CASSLDFLYEQYF. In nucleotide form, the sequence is TGTGCCAGCAGCTTGGACTTTCTGTACGAGCAGTACTTC.